This T cell receptor (beta chain) was captured in a study of blood T cell repertoires in COVID-19. Authors' methods: From reference gene primer amplification, estimates of nucleated cell counts were derived. Produced via immunoSEQ multiplex PCR; TCRdb's table is partial and in-frame only. V and J calls plus clone size are reproduced from that table; the DNA served to infer D and trimming. This sample has about 91,000 clones, with about 80% found just once. V lost 10 bases, J lost 0 bases, and 10 bases lay in between. The CDR3 length is 13 residues. The germline V gene encodes CDR1 MNHEY and CDR2 SVGAGI.

The sample comprised peripheral blood. This clonotype was obtained from a man aged 65 to 79 with acute or convalescent COVID-19. V is TRBV6-5 and J is TRBJ1-5, with TRBD1 as a possible D gene (5 bases). The CDR3 sequence is CATQGVSNQPQHF. The DNA of the CDR3 is TGTGCCACTCAAGGGGTTAGCAATCAGCCCCAGCATTTT.